The 19 T cell receptor beta chains given below trace back to one sample, sequenced in a study of shared clonotypes between healthy human individuals. TCRdb's table, derived via immunoSEQ multiplex PCR, lists solely in-frame clones and lacks some. The repertoire includes about 480,000 clones, 60% to 80% of them detected once, and around 13% sits in the top ten. The specimen was PBMCs. The source is a woman in her 40s in good health. Some clones in this sample may be carry-over from other donors' samples.

The genes are TRBV2 and TRBJ2-2; 14 nucleotides match TRBD2. V dropped 6 bases and J dropped 9; count of bases not matched to a gene: 6. The CDR3 length is 15 residues. Per the germline V gene, CDR1 is SNHLY and CDR2 is FYNNEI. The CDR3: CASRRLAGGPRELFF. The CDR3, as DNA: TGTGCCAGCAGGAGACTAGCGGGAGGGCCTAGGGAGCTGTTTTTT.

This clone was picked up many times. The sample has other DNA sequences that encode this CDR3 too. The chain is built from TRBV5-1 and TRBJ1-2; the match to TRBD1 covers 10 bases. This CDR3 has 14 amino acids. Trimming removed 0 bases from V and 4 bases from J; junction bases left unmatched: 0. CDR1 is SGHRS, CDR2 YFSETQ, per germline. The CDR3 bases are TGCGCCAGCAGCTTGGGGACAGGGGGCTATGGCTACACCTTC. Translating it yields CASSLGTGGYGYTF.

The V gene is TRBV19, the J gene TRBJ2-2; TRBD1 matches 9 bases. The CDR3 totals 18 residues. V dropped 3 bases and J dropped 3; count of bases not matched to a gene: 11. In germline, CDR1 is LNHDA, CDR2 SQIVND (reference sequence). This CDR3 reads CASSMAATGGAYTGELFF. In DNA form, the CDR3 reads TGTGCCAGTAGTATGGCCGCCACAGGGGGCGCTTACACCGGGGAGCTGTTTTTT.

The rearrangement joins TRBV5-4 to TRBJ2-2; the match to TRBD2 covers 10 bases. This CDR3 region has 16 residues. The germline gives CDR1 SGHNT, CDR2 YYREEE (reference sequence). V dropped 4 bases and J dropped 4; count of bases not matched to a gene: 7. The CDR3: CASSNLAGGGTGELFF. The CDR3 region has the DNA TGTGCCAGCAGCAACTTAGCGGGAGGTGGCACCGGGGAGCTGTTTTTT.

Worth noting for this clone: A much larger clone differs by one base, so this may be a read error. The chain is built from TRBV7-2 and TRBJ2-5, with 7 bases identical to TRBD1. CDR3 size: 14 residues. With V trimmed by 8 bases and J by 5 bases, 11 bases remained unmatched. From germline, CDR1 is SGHTA and CDR2 FQGNSA. The CDR3 region is CASGAGQAAETQYF. The DNA for the CDR3 is TGTGCCAGCGGAGCAGGACAGGCCGCGGAGACCCAGTACTTC.

This clone came up once. The chain recombines TRBV28 with TRBJ1-2, with D possibly matching TRBD1 (6 bases). CDR1 MDHEN and CDR2 SYDVKM come from the germline V gene. The CDR3 sequence is 12 residues long. V was trimmed by 6 bases and J by 6 bases, leaving 11 bases between them. CDR3 protein: CASRGGFNGYTF. The DNA for the CDR3 is TGTGCCAGCAGGGGGGGCTTCAATGGCTACACCTTC.

The V and J genes are TRBV4-2 and TRBJ2-2, with 7 bases aligning to TRBD2. V dropped 1 base and J dropped 7; count of bases not matched to a gene: 12. Germline loops: CDR1 LGHNA, CDR2 YNFKEQ. There are 17 residues in the CDR3. CDR3: CASSQGWVGGPVGELFF. For the CDR3, the DNA is TGTGCCAGCAGCCAAGGTTGGGTGGGAGGGCCGGTCGGGGAGCTGTTTTTT.

V gene TRBV28 combines with J gene TRBJ2-7, with 8 bases identical to TRBD2. The CDR3 totals 16 residues. Per the germline V gene, CDR1 is MDHEN and CDR2 is SYDVKM. Unmatched junction bases numbered 5, after V lost 1 base and J lost 0 bases. The CDR3 is CASSLSGRGGSYEQYF. Written as DNA, the CDR3 is TGTGCCAGCAGTTTATCGGGCCGGGGGGGCTCCTACGAGCAGTACTTC.

The chain couples TRBV18 to TRBJ1-5; D remains ambiguous. Germline values: CDR1 KGHSH, CDR2 LQKENI. Trimming removed 0 bases at V and 0 bases at J, with 3 bases between. CDR3 length equals 14 residues. For the CDR3, the DNA is TGTGCCAGCTCACCACCTAATAGCAATCAGCCCCAGCATTTT. The encoded protein is CASSPPNSNQPQHF. The complete variable domain, with remaining parts taken from reference TRBV18 and TRBJ1-5, reads NAGVMQNPRHLVRRRGQEARLRCSPMKGHSHVYWYRQLPEEGLKFMVYLQKENIIDESGMPKERFSAEFPKEGPSILRIQQVVRGDSAAYFCASSPPNSNQPQHFGDGTRLSIL.

Remarks on this clone: The same CDR3 can be traced to other DNA sequences in this sample. The rearrangement uses TRBV27 and TRBJ1-2; TRBD1 is a possible D gene (5 bases). The V and J ends lost 4 bases and 5 bases respectively, with 17 bases between them. The CDR3 is made up of 15 amino acids. Germline assignment: CDR1 MNHEY and CDR2 SMNVEV (reference sequence). CDR3 sequence: CASSSRGGGGYGYTF. The CDR3 nucleotides are TGTGCCAGCAGTTCTCGGGGGGGAGGAGGGTATGGCTACACCTTC.

This clone was recorded once. The chain employs TRBV6-1 and TRBJ2-7; 11 nucleotides match TRBD2. This CDR3 contains 14 residues. The trim removed 6 bases at V and 5 bases at J, leaving 6 bases unmatched. Germline values: CDR1 MNHNS, CDR2 SASEGT. The CDR3: CASRLAGGFDEQYF. The CDR3 coding sequence is TGTGCCAGCAGGCTAGCGGGAGGCTTCGACGAGCAGTACTTC.

This clone appeared a few times. The chain links TRBV5-4 to TRBJ1-2; 7 nucleotides align to TRBD1. This CDR3 spans 13 amino acids. Unmatched junction bases numbered 5, after V lost 4 bases and J lost 5 bases. The germline V gene encodes CDR1 SGHNT and CDR2 YYREEE (reference sequence). This CDR3 reads CASSAGQLYGYTF. The CDR3, as DNA: TGTGCCAGCAGCGCGGGACAGCTTTATGGCTACACCTTC.

The J gene is TRBJ1-3, the V gene TRBV14; no reliable D call. Germline V CDR1 and CDR2: SGHDN, FVKESK. Trimming took off 4 bases at V and 5 bases at J, with 21 bases between the two ends. The CDR3 totals 17 residues. In nucleotides, the CDR3 is TGTGCCAGCAGCCCGAGTTTCGTAGTACGGGATAGAAACACCATATATTTT. It encodes CASSPSFVVRDRNTIYF.

The J gene is TRBJ2-7, the V gene TRBV4-1, with 10 bases fitting TRBD2. Germline values: CDR1 MGHRA, CDR2 YSYEKL. The CDR3 has 16 residues. The V and J ends lost 1 base and 4 bases, in that order; junction bases with no gene match: 7. CDR3 in DNA: TGCGCCAGCAGCCAAGTTTTAGCGGGAGGTCCGTACGAGCAGTACTTC. Translated: CASSQVLAGGPYEQYF.

The chain joins TRBV7-2 to TRBJ2-1, with 12 bases lining up with TRBD2. Germline CDR1 SGHTA, CDR2 FQGNSA. The CDR3 is 15 residues long. V lost 5 bases, J lost 7 bases, and 6 bases stayed unmatched. In DNA, the CDR3 is TGTGCCAGCAGCCGCACCCTAGCGGGAGGGAATGAGCAGTTCTTC. Its protein product is CASSRTLAGGNEQFF.

The chain carries TRBV11-2 and TRBJ2-1, with 11 bases identical to TRBD1. This CDR3 spans 15 amino acids. Per germline, CDR1 SGHAT and CDR2 FQNNGV. V shed 1 base, J shed 10 bases, and the junction held 6 bases outside the gene matches. The CDR3 spells CASSLGGTGGREQFF. DNA of the CDR3: TGTGCCAGCAGCTTAGGGGGGACAGGGGGACGCGAGCAGTTCTTC.

This clone was counted once. The CDR3 reads CASSETSGRFYEQYF. The DNA for the CDR3 is TGTGCCAGCAGCGAAACTAGCGGGAGATTCTACGAGCAGTACTTC. The V gene is TRBV7-9, the J gene TRBJ2-7; TRBD2 agrees at 11 bases. With 5 bases clipped from V and 3 bases from J, the junction kept 6 bases outside the gene matches. The CDR3 loop spans 15 amino acids. Germline V gene lookup returns CDR1 SEHNR and CDR2 FQNEAQ (reference sequence). Drawing the rest from reference TRBV7-9 and TRBJ2-7, the complete variable domain is DTGVSQNPRHKITKRGQNVTFRCDPISEHNRLYWYRQTLGQGPEFLTYFQNEAQLEKSRLLSDRFSAERPKGSFSTLEIQRTEQGDSAMYLCASSETSGRFYEQYFGPGTRLTVT.

There are many counts of this clone. The V call is TRBV5-4, the J call TRBJ2-1; 9 bases fit TRBD2. CDR1 and CDR2 (germline): SGHNT, YYREEE (reference sequence). This CDR3 contains 15 residues. V lost 4 bases and J lost 0; bases outside the gene matches: 2. The CDR3 region is CASSQAGGSYNEQFF. DNA for the CDR3: TGTGCCAGCAGCCAAGCGGGAGGCTCCTACAATGAGCAGTTCTTC.

This clone was observed many times. The chain couples TRBV5-6 to TRBJ2-6, with D maybe TRBD2 (6 bases). This CDR3 is built from 15 residues. In germline, CDR1 is SGHDT, CDR2 YYEEEE. Trimming took 3 bases from V and 0 from J, leaving 7 bases between them. The CDR3 protein is CASSWGVSGANVLTF. The CDR3, as DNA: TGTGCCAGCAGCTGGGGGGTCTCTGGGGCCAACGTCCTGACTTTC.